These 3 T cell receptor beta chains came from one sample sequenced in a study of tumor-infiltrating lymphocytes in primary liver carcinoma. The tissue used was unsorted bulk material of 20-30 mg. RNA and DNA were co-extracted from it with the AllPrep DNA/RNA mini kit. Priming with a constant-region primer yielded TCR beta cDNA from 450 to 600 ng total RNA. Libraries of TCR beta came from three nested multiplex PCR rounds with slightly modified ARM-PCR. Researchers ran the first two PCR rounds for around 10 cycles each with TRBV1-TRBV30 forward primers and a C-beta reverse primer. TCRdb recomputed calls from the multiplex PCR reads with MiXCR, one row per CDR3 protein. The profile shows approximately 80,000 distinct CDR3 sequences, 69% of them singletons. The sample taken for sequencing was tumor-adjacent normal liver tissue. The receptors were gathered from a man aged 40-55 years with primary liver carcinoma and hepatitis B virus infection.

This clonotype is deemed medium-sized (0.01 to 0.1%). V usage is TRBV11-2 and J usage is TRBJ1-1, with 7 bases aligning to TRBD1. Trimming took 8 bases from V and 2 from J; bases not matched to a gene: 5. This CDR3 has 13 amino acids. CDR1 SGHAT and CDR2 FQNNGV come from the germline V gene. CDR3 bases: TGTGCCAGCCAGGGGGGTTTCAACACTGAAGCTTTCTTT. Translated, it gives CASQGGFNTEAFF.

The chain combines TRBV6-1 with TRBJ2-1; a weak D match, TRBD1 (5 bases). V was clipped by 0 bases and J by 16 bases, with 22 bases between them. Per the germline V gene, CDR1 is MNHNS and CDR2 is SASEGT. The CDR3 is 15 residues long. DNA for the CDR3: TGTGCCAGCAGTGAAGCTCAGGGCTCCTACAATGCGCATTTCTTC. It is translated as CASSEAQGSYNAHFF.

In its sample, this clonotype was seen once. In DNA form, the CDR3 reads TGTGCCAGTTCAATCGGGGTAGTTACGCAGTATTTT. Translation: CASSIGVVTQYF. This chain links TRBV6-1 with TRBJ2-3; D perhaps matches TRBD2 (5 bases). Germline lookup yields CDR1 MNHNS and CDR2 SASEGT. This CDR3 comprises 12 residues. Trimming left V 9 bases short and J 8 bases short, with 15 bases between.